Here is one TCR beta chain with its context. Generated by immunoSEQ multiplex PCR, the TCRdb table keeps only in-frame clones and is missing some. The table lists about 240,000 clones, roughly 83% of them singletons, with approximately 13% in the top ten. The germline gives CDR1 LNHNV, CDR2 YYDKDF (reference sequence). The CDR3 consists of 15 residues. Trimming removed 1 base from V and 7 bases from J, with 14 bases in between. The data stem from a study of blood T cell repertoires in COVID-19. As for the study in general: PBMCs, B-cell-depleted T cells, or T cells were the source of the cDNA or gDNA that made up the material.

The clonotype comes from a man older than 75 with acute or convalescent COVID-19. The chain combines TRBV15 with TRBJ1-5, with D tentatively TRBD1 (6 bases). Sequencing was done on a sample of peripheral blood. The CDR3 loop reads CATSRVGGAGQPQHF. CDR3 bases: TGTGCCACCAGCAGAGTTGGGGGCGCTGGGCAGCCCCAGCATTTT.